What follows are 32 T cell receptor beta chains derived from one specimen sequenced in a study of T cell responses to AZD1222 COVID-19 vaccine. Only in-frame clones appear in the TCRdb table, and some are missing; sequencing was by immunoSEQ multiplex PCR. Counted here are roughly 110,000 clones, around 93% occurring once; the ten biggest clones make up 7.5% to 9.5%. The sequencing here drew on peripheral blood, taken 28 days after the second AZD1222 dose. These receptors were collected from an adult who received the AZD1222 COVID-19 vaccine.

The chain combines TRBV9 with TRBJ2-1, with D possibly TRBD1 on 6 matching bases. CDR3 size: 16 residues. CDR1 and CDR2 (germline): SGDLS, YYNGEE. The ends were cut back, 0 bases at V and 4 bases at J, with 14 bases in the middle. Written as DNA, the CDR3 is TGTGCCAGCAGCGTAGCCTCCGTGGGGGCTTACAATGAGCAGTTCTTC. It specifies CASSVASVGAYNEQFF.

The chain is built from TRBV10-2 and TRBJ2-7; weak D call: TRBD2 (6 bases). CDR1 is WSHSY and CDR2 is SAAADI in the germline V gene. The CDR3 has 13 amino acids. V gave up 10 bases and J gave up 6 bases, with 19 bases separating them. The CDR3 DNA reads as TGCGCCATGGGGGAGACGGGAGATCTCGAGCAGTACTTC. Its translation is CAMGETGDLEQYF.

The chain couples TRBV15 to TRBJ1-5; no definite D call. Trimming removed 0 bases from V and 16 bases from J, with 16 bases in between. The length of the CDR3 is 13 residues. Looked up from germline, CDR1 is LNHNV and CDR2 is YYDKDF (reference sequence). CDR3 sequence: CATSRDPPDEVHF. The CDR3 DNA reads TGTGCCACCAGCAGAGATCCGCCGGACGAAGTTCATTTT.

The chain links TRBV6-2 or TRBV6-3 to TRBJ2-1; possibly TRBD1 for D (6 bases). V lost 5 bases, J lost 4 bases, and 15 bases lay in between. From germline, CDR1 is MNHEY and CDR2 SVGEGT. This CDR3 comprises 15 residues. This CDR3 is CASSIAGASYNEQFF. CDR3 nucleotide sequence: TGTGCCAGCAGTATTGCAGGGGCCTCTTACAATGAGCAGTTCTTC.

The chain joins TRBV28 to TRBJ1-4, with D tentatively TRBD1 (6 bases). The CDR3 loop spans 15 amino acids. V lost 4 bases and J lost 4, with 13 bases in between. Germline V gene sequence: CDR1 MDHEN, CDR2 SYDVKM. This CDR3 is CASSSMTGNNEKLFF. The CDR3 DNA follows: TGTGCCAGCAGTTCCATGACAGGCAATAATGAAAAACTGTTTTTT. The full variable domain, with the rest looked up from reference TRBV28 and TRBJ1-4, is DVKVTQSSRYLVKRTGEKVFLECVQDMDHENMFWYRQDPGLGLRLIYFSYDVKMKEKGDIPEGYSVSREKKERFSLILESASTNQTSMYLCASSSMTGNNEKLFFGSGTQLSVL.

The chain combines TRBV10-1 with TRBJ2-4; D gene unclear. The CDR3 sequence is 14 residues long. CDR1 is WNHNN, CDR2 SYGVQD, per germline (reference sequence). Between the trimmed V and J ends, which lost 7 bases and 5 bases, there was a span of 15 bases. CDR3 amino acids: CASNRVLWENIQYF. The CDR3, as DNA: TGCGCCAGCAACCGGGTCCTGTGGGAAAACATTCAGTACTTC.

CDR3 coding DNA: TGTGCCAGCAGCTTAGGGGGCCCCGCGTCGGTCGAGCAGTACTTC. Its protein product is CASSLGGPASVEQYF. The chain employs TRBV11-3 and TRBJ2-7; weak D call: TRBD1 (5 bases). The CDR3 is made up of 15 amino acids. Trimming stripped 1 base from V and 6 bases from J, with 16 bases between. Looked up from germline, CDR1 is SGHNT and CDR2 is YENEEA.

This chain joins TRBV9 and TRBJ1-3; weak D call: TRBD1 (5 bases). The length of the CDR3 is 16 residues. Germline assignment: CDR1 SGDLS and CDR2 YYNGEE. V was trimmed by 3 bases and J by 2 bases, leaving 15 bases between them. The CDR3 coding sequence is TGTGCCAGCAGCGGAGGGACTTTTACTACTGGAAACACCATATATTTT. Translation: CASSGGTFTTGNTIYF.

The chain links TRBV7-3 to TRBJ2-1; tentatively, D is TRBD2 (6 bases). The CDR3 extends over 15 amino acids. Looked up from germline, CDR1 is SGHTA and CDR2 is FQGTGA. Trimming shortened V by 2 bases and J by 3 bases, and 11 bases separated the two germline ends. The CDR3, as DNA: TGTGCCAGCAGCTTATGGGCGGGAAGCTACAATGAGCAGTTCTTC. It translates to CASSLWAGSYNEQFF. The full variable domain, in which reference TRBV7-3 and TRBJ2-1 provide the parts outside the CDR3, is GAGVSQTPSNKVTEKGKYVELRCDPISGHTALYWYRQSLGQGPEFLIYFQGTGAADDSGLPNDRFFAVRPEGSVSTLKIQRTERGDSAVYLCASSLWAGSYNEQFFGPGTRLTVL.

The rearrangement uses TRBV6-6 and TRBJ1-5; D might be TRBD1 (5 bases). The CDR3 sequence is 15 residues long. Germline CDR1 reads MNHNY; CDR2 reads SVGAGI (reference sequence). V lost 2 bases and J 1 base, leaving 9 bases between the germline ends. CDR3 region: CASSYEGASNQPQHF. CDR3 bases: TGTGCCAGCAGTTACGAAGGGGCCAGCAATCAGCCCCAGCATTTT.

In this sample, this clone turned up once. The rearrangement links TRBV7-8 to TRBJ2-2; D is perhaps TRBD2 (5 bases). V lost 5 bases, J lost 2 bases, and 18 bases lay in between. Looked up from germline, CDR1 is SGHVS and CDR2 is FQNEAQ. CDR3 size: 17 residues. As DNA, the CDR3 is TGTGCCAGCAGCCCTGGAGGAGGAGCCCTAAACACCGGGGAGCTGTTTTTT. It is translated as CASSPGGGALNTGELFF.

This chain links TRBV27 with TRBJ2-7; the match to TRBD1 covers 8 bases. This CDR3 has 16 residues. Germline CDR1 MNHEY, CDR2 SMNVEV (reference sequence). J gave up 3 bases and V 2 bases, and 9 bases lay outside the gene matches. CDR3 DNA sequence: TGTGCCAGCAGTTTACGAGTACCGGGACAGGTCTACGAGCAGTACTTC. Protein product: CASSLRVPGQVYEQYF.

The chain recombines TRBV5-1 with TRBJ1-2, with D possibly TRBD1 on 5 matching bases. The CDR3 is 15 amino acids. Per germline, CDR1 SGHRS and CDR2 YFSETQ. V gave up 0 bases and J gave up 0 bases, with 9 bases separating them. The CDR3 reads CASSLGGESNYGYTF. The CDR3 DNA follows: TGCGCCAGCAGCTTGGGAGGGGAATCTAACTATGGCTACACCTTC.

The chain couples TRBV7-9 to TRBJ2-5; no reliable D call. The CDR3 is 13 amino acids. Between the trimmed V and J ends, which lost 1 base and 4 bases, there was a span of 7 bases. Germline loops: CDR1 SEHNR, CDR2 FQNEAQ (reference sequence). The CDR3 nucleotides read TGTGCCAGCAGCTTAGGGAGCCCAGAGACCCAGTACTTC. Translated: CASSLGSPETQYF.

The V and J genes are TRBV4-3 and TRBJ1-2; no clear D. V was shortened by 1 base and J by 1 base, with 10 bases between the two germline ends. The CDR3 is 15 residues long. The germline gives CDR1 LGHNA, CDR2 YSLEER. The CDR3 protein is CASSQVLEFNYGYTF. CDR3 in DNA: TGCGCCAGCAGCCAAGTATTAGAATTTAACTATGGCTACACCTTC.

CDR3 in DNA: TGTGCCAGCAGTTATACAGGCGCAATCTATGGCTACACCTTC. Translation: CASSYTGAIYGYTF. The V and J genes are TRBV6-5 and TRBJ1-2; tentatively, D is TRBD1 (5 bases). The germline V gene has CDR1 MNHEY and CDR2 SVGAGI. V was shortened by 3 bases and J by 4 bases, with 12 bases between the two germline ends. The CDR3 contains 14 residues.

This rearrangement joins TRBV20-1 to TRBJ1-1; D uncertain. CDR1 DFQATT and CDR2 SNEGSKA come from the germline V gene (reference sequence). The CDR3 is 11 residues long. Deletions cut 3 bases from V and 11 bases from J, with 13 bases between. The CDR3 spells CSARAERLAFF. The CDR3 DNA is TGCAGTGCTAGGGCAGAACGTCTCGCTTTCTTT.

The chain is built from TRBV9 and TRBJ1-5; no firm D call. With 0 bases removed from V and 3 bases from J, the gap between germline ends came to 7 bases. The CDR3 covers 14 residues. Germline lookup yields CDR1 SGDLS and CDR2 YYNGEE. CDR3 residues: CASSVDAYNQPQHF. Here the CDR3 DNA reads TGTGCCAGCAGCGTAGACGCATACAATCAGCCCCAGCATTTT.

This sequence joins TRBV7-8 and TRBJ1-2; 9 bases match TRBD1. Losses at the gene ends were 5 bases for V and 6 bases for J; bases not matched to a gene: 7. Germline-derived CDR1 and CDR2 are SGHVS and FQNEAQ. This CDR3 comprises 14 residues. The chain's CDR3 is CASSQTGGGDGYTF. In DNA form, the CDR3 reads TGTGCCAGCAGCCAGACAGGGGGTGGTGATGGCTACACCTTC. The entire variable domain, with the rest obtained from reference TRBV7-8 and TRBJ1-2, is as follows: GAGVSQSPRYKVAKRGQDVALRCDPISGHVSLFWYQQALGQGPEFLTYFQNEAQLDKSGLPSDRFFAERPEGSVSTLKIQRTQQEDSAVYLCASSQTGGGDGYTFGSGTRLTVV.

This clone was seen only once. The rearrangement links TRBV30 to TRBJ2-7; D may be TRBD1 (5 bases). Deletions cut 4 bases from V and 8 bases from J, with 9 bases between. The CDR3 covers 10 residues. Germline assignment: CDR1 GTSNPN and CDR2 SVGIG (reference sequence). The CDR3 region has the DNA TGTGCCTGGAAAGGGGTTCAGCAGTACTTC. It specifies CAWKGVQQYF.

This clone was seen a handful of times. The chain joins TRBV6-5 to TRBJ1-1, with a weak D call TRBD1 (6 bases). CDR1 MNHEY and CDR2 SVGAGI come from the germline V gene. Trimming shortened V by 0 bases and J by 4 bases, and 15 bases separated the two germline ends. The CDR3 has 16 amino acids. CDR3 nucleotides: TGTGCCAGCAGTTACTCGGGGGCGTCCGGGGGCACTGAAGCTTTCTTT. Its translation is CASSYSGASGGTEAFF.

The CDR3, as DNA: TGTGCTAGTGGTTTGGCTCCGCCTCCGCCCCAGCATTTT. Its protein product is CASGLAPPPPQHF. The chain combines TRBV12-5 with TRBJ1-5; D gene ambiguous. Germline V CDR1 and CDR2: LGHNT, FRNRAP. The CDR3 length is 13 residues. The V end was cut by 1 base, the J end by 9 bases, with 10 bases between. Complete variable domain (other parts from reference TRBV12-5 and TRBJ1-5): DARVTQTPRHKVTEMGQEVTMRCQPILGHNTVFWYRQTMMQGLELLAYFRNRAPLDDSGMPKDRFSAEMPDATLATLKIQPSEPRDSAVYFCASGLAPPPPQHFGDGTRLSIL.

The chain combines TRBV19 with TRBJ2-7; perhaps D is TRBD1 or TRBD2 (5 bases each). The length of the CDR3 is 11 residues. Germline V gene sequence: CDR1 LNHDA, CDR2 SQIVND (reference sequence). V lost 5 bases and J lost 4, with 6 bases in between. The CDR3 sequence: CASSGGYEQYF. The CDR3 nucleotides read TGTGCCAGTAGTGGGGGTTACGAGCAGTACTTC.

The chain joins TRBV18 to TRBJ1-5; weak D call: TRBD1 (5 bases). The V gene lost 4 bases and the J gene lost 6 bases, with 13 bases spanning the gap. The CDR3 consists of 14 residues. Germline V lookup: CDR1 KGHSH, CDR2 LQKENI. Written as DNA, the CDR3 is TGTGCCAGCTCACTCCAAGGTGGGGCTCAGCCCCAGCATTTT. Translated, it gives CASSLQGGAQPQHF.

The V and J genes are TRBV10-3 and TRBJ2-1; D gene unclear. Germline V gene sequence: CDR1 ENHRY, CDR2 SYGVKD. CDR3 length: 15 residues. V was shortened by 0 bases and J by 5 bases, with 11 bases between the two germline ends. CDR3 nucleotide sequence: TGTGCCATCAGTGAGTCAGCGACGTCTAACAATGAGCAGTTCTTC. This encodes CAISESATSNNEQFF.

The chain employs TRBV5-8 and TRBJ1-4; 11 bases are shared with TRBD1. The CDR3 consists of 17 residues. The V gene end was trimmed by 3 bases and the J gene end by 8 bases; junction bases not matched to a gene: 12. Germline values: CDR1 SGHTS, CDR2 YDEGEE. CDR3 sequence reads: CASSSRRTGGRGEKLFF. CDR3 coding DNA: TGTGCCAGCAGCTCGCGCCGGACAGGGGGCCGAGGGGAAAAACTGTTTTTT.

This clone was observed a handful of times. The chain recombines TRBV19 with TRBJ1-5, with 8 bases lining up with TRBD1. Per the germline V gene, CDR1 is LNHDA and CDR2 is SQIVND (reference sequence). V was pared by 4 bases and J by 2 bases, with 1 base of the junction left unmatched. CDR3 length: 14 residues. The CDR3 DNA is TGTGCCAGTAGTAAGGGACAGGGCAATCAGCCCCAGCATTTT. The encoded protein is CASSKGQGNQPQHF. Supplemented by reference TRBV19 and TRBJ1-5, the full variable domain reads DGGITQSPKYLFRKEGQNVTLSCEQNLNHDAMYWYRQDPGQGLRLIYYSQIVNDFQKGDIAEGYSVSREKKESFPLTVTSAQKNPTAFYLCASSKGQGNQPQHFGDGTRLSIL.

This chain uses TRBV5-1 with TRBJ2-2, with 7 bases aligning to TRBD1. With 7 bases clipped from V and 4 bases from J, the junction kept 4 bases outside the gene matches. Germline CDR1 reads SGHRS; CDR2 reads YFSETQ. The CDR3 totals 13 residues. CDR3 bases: TGCGCCAGCGGAAACAGGGGCACCGGGGAGCTGTTTTTT. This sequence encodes CASGNRGTGELFF.

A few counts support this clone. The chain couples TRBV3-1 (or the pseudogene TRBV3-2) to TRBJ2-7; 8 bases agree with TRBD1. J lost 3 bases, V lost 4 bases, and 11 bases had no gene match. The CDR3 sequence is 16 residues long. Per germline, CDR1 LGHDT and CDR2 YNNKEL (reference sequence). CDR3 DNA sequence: TGTGCCAGCAGCCGGACAACCGGGACAGGAAACTACGAGCAGTACTTC. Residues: CASSRTTGTGNYEQYF.

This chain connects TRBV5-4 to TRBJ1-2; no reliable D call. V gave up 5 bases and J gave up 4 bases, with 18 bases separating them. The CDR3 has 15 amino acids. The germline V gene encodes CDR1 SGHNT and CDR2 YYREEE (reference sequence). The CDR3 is CASRPKAFTTYGYTF. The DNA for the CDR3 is TGTGCCAGCAGGCCGAAGGCTTTTACGACCTATGGCTACACCTTC.

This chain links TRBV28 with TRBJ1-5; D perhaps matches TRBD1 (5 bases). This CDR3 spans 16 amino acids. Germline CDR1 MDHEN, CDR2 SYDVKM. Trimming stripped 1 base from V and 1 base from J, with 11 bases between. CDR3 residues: CASSLYIRTSNQPQHF. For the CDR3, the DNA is TGTGCCAGCAGTTTATACATCCGGACAAGCAATCAGCCCCAGCATTTT.

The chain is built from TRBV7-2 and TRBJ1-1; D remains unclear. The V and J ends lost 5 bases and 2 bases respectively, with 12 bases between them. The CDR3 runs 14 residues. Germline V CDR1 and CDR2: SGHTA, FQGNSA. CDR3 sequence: CASSLQGGNTEAFF. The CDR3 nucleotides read TGTGCCAGCAGCCTACAAGGAGGAAACACTGAAGCTTTCTTT. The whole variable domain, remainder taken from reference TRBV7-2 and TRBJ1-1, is GAGVSQSPSNKVTEKGKDVELRCDPISGHTALYWYRQSLGQGLEFLIYFQGNSAPDKSGLPSDRFSAERTGGSVSTLTIQRTQQEDSAVYLCASSLQGGNTEAFFGQGTRLTVV.